These 23 T cell receptor beta chains share one sample of origin, sequenced in a study of read filtering for tumor transcriptome and immune sequencing. Molecular barcoded adaptors covering alpha/delta and beta/gamma chains were used on approximately 400 ng RNA. Each CDR3 protein is one row after TCRdb ran MiXCR on the reads. The table shows tens of thousands of distinct CDR3 sequences, with about 15% occurring only once. The sequenced sample consisted of a population of CD138-negative cells sorted from bone marrow. Every receptor here comes from a donor at least 40 years old with multiple myeloma.

This clonotype was recorded many times. V is TRBV2 and J is TRBJ2-7; 9 nucleotides match TRBD2. CDR1 is SNHLY, CDR2 FYNNEI, per germline. The CDR3 is 15 residues long. Trimming removed 6 bases from V and 6 bases from J; junction bases left unmatched: 12. CDR3 coding DNA: TGTGCCAGCAGCGTACAGCCGGGACTAGCTAGCGAGCAGTACTTC. Protein: CASSVQPGLASEQYF.

This clonotype was recorded a few times. A much larger clone differs by one base, so this may be a read error. The rearrangement links TRBV5-1 to TRBJ2-3; D unclear. V was trimmed by 5 bases and J by 3 bases, leaving 13 bases between them. The CDR3 is made up of 14 amino acids. The germline V gene encodes CDR1 SGHRS and CDR2 YFSETQ. DNA for the CDR3: TGCGCCAGCAGGCGGAACCGGGCGACAGATACGCAGTATTTT. The encoded protein is CASRRNRATDTQYF.

This clonotype showed up just a few times. Relative to the germline gene, one junction end is altered; a read error may explain this. The J gene is TRBJ1-1, the V gene TRBV5-6; no clear D. CDR3 size: 16 residues. Germline V gives CDR1 SGHDT, CDR2 YYEEEE. The CDR3, as DNA: TGTGCCAGCAGCTTGTCCCCTACCTTTATGAACACTGAAGCTTCCTTT. It encodes CASSLSPTFMNTEASF. Drawing the rest from reference TRBV5-6 and TRBJ1-1, the complete variable domain is DAGVTQSPTHLIKTRGQQVTLRCSPKSGHDTVSWYQQALGQGPQFIFQYYEEEERQRGNFPDRFSGHQFPNYSSELNVNALLLGDSALYLCASSLSPTFMNTEASFGQGTRLTVV.

This clonotype was found a few times. No conserved phenylalanine or tryptophan ends this CDR3, so it is likely a read error. The chain combines TRBV4-2 with TRBJ2-7; 8 nucleotides line up with TRBD2. Germline lookup yields CDR1 LGHNA and CDR2 YNFKEQ. The CDR3 spans 16 residues. The V gene end was trimmed by 1 base and the J gene end by 6 bases; junction bases not matched to a gene: 11. The chain's CDR3 is CASSQVEGAGVPEQYL. CDR3 sequence (DNA): TGTGCCAGCAGCCAAGTCGAAGGAGCGGGAGTACCCGAGCAGTACCTC.

This clonotype was recorded many times. This chain joins TRBV5-1 and TRBJ2-5; no clear D gene. Trimming removed 4 bases at V and 2 bases at J, with 15 bases between. The CDR3 contains 15 residues. CDR1 and CDR2 (germline): SGHRS, YFSETQ. The CDR3 loop is CASSPEIGRQETQYF. In nucleotides, the CDR3 is TGCGCCAGCAGCCCGGAAATTGGCAGACAAGAGACCCAGTACTTC.

Comments on this clonotype: One end of the junction is discordant with germline, which a read error may explain. This sequence joins TRBV7-6 and TRBJ2-7, with D possibly being TRBD1 or TRBD2 (6 bases each). The germline V gene encodes CDR1 SGHVS and CDR2 FNYEAQ. There are 15 residues in the CDR3. This CDR3 reads CASSEGPGANYERYF. CDR3 nucleotides: TGTGCCAGCAGCGAGGGGCCGGGGGCGAACTACGAGCGGTACTTC.

Comment on this clonotype: The CDR3 ends on some other residue instead of the conserved phenylalanine or tryptophan, so this is likely a read error. No DNA is shown, since the ends of the CDR3 on it are uncertain; the CDR3 is the one TCRdb lists. This chain links TRBV7-8 with TRBJ2-1. The CDR3 extends over 14 residues, inclusive of both ends. Germline assignment: CDR1 SGHVS and CDR2 FQNEAQ. The CDR3 loop is CASGLGQTYNEQFL.

This clonotype was seen repeatedly, ten times or more. The genes are TRBV2 and TRBJ2-7; tentatively, D is TRBD1 (6 bases). The CDR3 is 16 residues long. Trimming left V 5 bases short and J 5 bases short, with 22 bases between. Germline-derived CDR1 and CDR2 are SNHLY and FYNNEI. The CDR3 spells CASSPGMGAQGHEQYF. The CDR3 DNA reads as TGTGCCAGCAGTCCGGGGATGGGGGCTCAAGGGCACGAGCAGTACTTC.

This clonotype occurred many times. CDR3 DNA sequence: TGCAGTGCTAGGCGACTAGCGGGATCGGACTACAATGAGCAGTTCTTC. It is translated as CSARRLAGSDYNEQFF. V is TRBV20-1 and J is TRBJ2-1, with 11 bases aligning to TRBD2. CDR3 length: 16 residues. The V segment lost 3 bases and the J segment 3 bases; nucleotides outside the gene matches: 7. From germline, CDR1 is DFQATT and CDR2 SNEGSKA (reference sequence).

There are many counts of this clonotype. This chain connects TRBV20-1 to TRBJ2-1; 8 positions agree with TRBD2. CDR1 is DFQATT and CDR2 is SNEGSKA in the germline V gene (reference sequence). V shed 6 bases and J 0 bases; nucleotides not matched to a gene: 4. The CDR3 runs 14 residues. CDR3 protein: CSAIAGSSYNEQFF. The CDR3 DNA reads TGCAGTGCGATAGCGGGGAGCTCCTACAATGAGCAGTTCTTC.

This clonotype appeared many times. The gene calls are TRBV7-2 and TRBJ2-7; TRBD2 is a possible D gene (6 bases). The CDR3 is 15 residues long. The V and J ends lost 1 base and 1 base respectively, with 11 bases between them. Germline V CDR1 and CDR2: SGHTA, FQGNSA. The CDR3 nucleotides read TGTGCCAGCAGCTTAGTAGGAGGGCCTTCCTACGAGCAGTACTTC. Translated: CASSLVGGPSYEQYF.

A note on this clonotype: A much larger clone lies one base from this, so it may be a read error. For the CDR3, the DNA is TGCAGTGCTGAGCGAGAGCAGGGGGTCACCGGGGAGCTGTTTTTT. It encodes CSAEREQGVTGELFF. The chain employs TRBV20-1 and TRBJ2-2; 7 nucleotides match TRBD1. The CDR3 loop spans 15 amino acids. Germline V CDR1 and CDR2: DFQATT, SNEGSKA (reference sequence). The trim removed 5 bases at V and 4 bases at J, leaving 10 bases unmatched.

This clonotype was picked up many times. The CDR3 here is CSAAYTDSPNQPQHF. The CDR3 nucleotides read TGCAGTGCTGCTTATACTGACAGCCCTAATCAGCCCCAGCATTTT. The chain has TRBV20-1 and TRBJ1-5; D perhaps matches TRBD1 (5 bases). Germline lookup yields CDR1 DFQATT and CDR2 SNEGSKA (reference sequence). V shed 5 bases and J shed 4 bases, with 18 bases lying between them. This CDR3 spans 15 amino acids.

This clonotype was detected ten times or more. J is TRBJ2-6 and V is TRBV10-3, with 7 bases that match TRBD2. V trimming: 4 bases; J trimming: 0 bases; junction bases outside the gene matches: 6. The length of the CDR3 is 17 residues. CDR1 and CDR2 (germline): ENHRY, SYGVKD. This CDR3 reads CAISVSSGSSGANVLTF. The CDR3 region has the DNA TGTGCCATCAGTGTATCTAGCGGAAGCTCTGGGGCCAACGTCCTGACTTTC.

There are many counts of this clonotype. In DNA, the CDR3 is TGCGCCAGCAGCTGGGGACAGCCCTACGAGCAGTACTTC. This gives the protein CASSWGQPYEQYF. The chain has TRBV5-1 and TRBJ2-7; 7 bases are shared with TRBD1. Germline V gene sequence: CDR1 SGHRS, CDR2 YFSETQ. This CDR3 has 13 residues. The V segment lost 3 bases and the J segment 2 bases; nucleotides outside the gene matches: 2.

This clonotype is medium-sized. The V gene is TRBV4-1, the J gene TRBJ1-5, with D unresolved. The CDR3 runs to 15 residues. Germline V gives CDR1 MGHRA, CDR2 YSYEKL. Trimming took 3 bases from V and 9 from J, leaving 18 bases between them. This CDR3 reads CASSHGRRHLRPQHF. CDR3 sequence (DNA): TGCGCCAGCAGCCATGGACGTAGGCACCTGAGGCCCCAGCATTTT.

Many counts were recorded for this clonotype. V usage is TRBV20-1 and J usage is TRBJ2-1, with D possibly TRBD1 on 5 matching bases. The V end was cut by 3 bases, the J end by 0 bases, with 9 bases between. Germline values: CDR1 DFQATT, CDR2 SNEGSKA (reference sequence). The CDR3 length is 14 residues. CDR3 DNA: TGCAGTGCTAGCCCTGACAGCTCCTACAATGAGCAGTTCTTC. Residues: CSASPDSSYNEQFF.

This clonotype was observed many times. The chain has TRBV6-1 and TRBJ2-3, with 10 bases matching TRBD2. Germline CDR1 MNHNS, CDR2 SASEGT. This CDR3 is built from 16 residues. V lost 2 bases, J lost 4 bases, and 6 bases stayed unmatched. The CDR3 nucleotides are TGTGCCAGCAGTGAACTAGCGGGAGTGTCTGCAGATACGCAGTATTTT. Protein product: CASSELAGVSADTQYF.

Ten or more counts support this clonotype. V gene TRBV5-4 combines with J gene TRBJ2-3; 11 bases match TRBD2. Germline V gives CDR1 SGHNT, CDR2 YYREEE (reference sequence). The CDR3 is 15 amino acids. V gave up 4 bases and J gave up 2 bases; unmatched junction bases: 3. The CDR3 DNA follows: TGTGCCAGCAGCACTAGCGGGGGAGACACAGATACGCAGTATTTT. Its translation: CASSTSGGDTDTQYF.

The table lists this clonotype with many counts. The chain couples TRBV27 to TRBJ2-7; 7 bases are a match to TRBD1. Trimming cost V 5 bases and J 5 bases; bases outside gene matches: 9. The CDR3 extends over 14 amino acids. CDR1 MNHEY and CDR2 SMNVEV come from the germline V gene (reference sequence). The CDR3 sequence: CASSTPTGFHEQYF. In DNA form, the CDR3 reads TGTGCCAGCAGTACCCCGACAGGGTTCCACGAGCAGTACTTC.

Turning to this clonotype: Sequence at one end of the junction differs from germline and may be a read error. The chain joins TRBV28 to TRBJ1-1; 10 bases are a match to TRBD1. The CDR3 extends over 22 amino acids. Germline V lookup: CDR1 MDHEN, CDR2 SYDVKM. The CDR3 bases are TGTGCCAGCAGTCCCGGGACAGGGGCTTGGGGGGTCAAACGGAATACTAACACCGAAGCTCTCTTT. Protein sequence: CASSPGTGAWGVKRNTNTEALF. The full variable domain, in which reference TRBV28 and TRBJ1-1 provide the parts outside the CDR3, is DVKVTQSSRYLVKRTGEKVFLECVQDMDHENMFWYRQDPGLGLRLIYFSYDVKMKEKGDIPEGYSVSREKKERFSLILESASTNQTSMYLCASSPGTGAWGVKRNTNTEALFGQGTRLTVV.

This clonotype was counted many times. V usage is TRBV20-1 and J usage is TRBJ2-1, with D hard to call. Germline CDR1 is DFQATT and CDR2 is SNEGSKA (reference sequence). The CDR3 sequence is 16 residues long. Between the trimmed V and J ends, which lost 1 base and 4 bases, there was a span of 17 bases. CDR3 in DNA: TGCAGTGCTAGAGGGTACCTATCTCGCGAGTACAATGAGCAGTTCTTC. Its protein is CSARGYLSREYNEQFF.

This clonotype was recorded many times. The rearrangement joins TRBV2 to TRBJ2-1; maybe TRBD2 (6 bases). The germline CDR1 and CDR2 sequences are SNHLY and FYNNEI. The CDR3 is 17 residues long. Between the trimmed V and J ends, which lost 0 bases and 4 bases, there was a span of 16 bases. The CDR3 here is CASSEAKMVAVYNEQFF. As DNA, the CDR3 is TGTGCCAGCAGTGAAGCGAAAATGGTAGCGGTTTACAATGAGCAGTTCTTC.